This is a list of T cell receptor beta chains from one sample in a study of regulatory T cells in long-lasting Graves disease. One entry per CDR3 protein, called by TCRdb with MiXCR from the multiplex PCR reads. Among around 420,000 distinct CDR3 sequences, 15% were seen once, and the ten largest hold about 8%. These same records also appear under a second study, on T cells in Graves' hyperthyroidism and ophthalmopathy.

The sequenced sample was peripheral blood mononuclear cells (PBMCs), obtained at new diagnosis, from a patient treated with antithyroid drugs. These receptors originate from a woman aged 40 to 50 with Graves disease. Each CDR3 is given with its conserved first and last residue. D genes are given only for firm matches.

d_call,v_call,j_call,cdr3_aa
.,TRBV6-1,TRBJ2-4,CASKDSHDWVKNIQYF
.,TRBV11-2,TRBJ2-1,CASSLLVGGEGYNEQFF
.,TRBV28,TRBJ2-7,CASSFHYTSYEQYF
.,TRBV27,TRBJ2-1,CASSFSPSTLGEPFF
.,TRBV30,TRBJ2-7,CASLQLTISSYEQYF
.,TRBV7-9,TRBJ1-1,CASRLRADTEAFF
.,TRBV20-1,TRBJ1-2,CSADIGANYGYTF
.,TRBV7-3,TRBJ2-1,CASSLGIPSYNEQFF
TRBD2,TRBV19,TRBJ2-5,CASSLRAGGLETQYF
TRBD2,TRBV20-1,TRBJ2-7,CSARDPSGTYEQYF
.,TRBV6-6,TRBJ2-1,CASSYSVTPSYNEQFF
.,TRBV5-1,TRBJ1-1,CASSLTGNRDTEAFF
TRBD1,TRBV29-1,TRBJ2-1,CSVYRGPNEQFF
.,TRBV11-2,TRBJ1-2,CASSLDRRDGYTF
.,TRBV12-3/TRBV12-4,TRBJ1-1,CASSFPGAEAFF
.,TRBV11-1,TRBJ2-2,CASSLTGFGELFF
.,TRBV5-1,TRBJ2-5,CASSLADGAETQYF
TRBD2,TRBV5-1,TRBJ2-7,CASSPTSGPPYEQYF
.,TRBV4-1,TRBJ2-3,CASSQTISTDTQYF
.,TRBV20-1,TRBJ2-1,CSARGAGGQLEQFF
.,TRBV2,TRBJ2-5,CASRKLRADQETQYF
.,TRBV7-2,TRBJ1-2,CASSYDSSANYGYTF
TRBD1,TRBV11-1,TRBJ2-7,CASRRTGAYEQYF
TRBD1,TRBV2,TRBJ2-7,CASMGQAITYEQYF
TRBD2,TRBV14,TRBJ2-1,CASSQVGLAGIYEQFF
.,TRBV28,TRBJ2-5,CASRTQETQYF
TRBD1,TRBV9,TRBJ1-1,CASSPLTGGDTEAFF
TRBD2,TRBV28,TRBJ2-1,CASRTSSGRVFF
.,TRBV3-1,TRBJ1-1,CASSPVPSTEAFF
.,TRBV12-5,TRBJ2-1,CASGLPLGGYYSYNEQFF
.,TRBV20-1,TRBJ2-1,CSASRQGGVNEQFF
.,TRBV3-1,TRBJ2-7,CASSQLPGAAGEQYF
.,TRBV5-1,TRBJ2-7,CASIPLGVYEQYF
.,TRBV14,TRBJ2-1,CASSQEVAADEQFF
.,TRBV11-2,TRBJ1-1,CASSLGTTGFGTEAFF
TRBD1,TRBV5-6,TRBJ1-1,CASSAQGAGTEAFF
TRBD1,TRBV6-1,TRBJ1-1,CASTHQGDRGLDEAFF